This entry lists 4 T cell receptor beta chains sequenced from one sample in a study of blood T cell repertoires in COVID-19. Sequencing was performed with immunoSEQ multiplex PCR; in TCRdb, only in-frame clones are kept and a portion is missing. The table includes 85,000 to 120,000 clones, more than 75% detected once. Source material: peripheral blood. Receptors originate from a human donor in a cohort sampled during active COVID-19.

This chain joins TRBV27 and TRBJ1-5; no clear D gene. V lost 4 bases and J 4 bases, leaving 8 bases between the germline ends. Germline assignment: CDR1 MNHEY and CDR2 SMNVEV (reference sequence). This CDR3 is built from 13 residues. The CDR3 DNA reads as TGTGCCAGCAGTTACAGAGTAAATCAGCCCCAGCATTTT. Amino acids: CASSYRVNQPQHF.

This rearrangement joins TRBV4-2 to TRBJ2-5; 7 nucleotides match TRBD2. After removal of 6 bases from V and 0 bases from J, the junction contained 16 bases not matched to a gene. CDR3 length: 18 residues. The V gene's germline CDR1 is LGHNA and CDR2 YNFKEQ. The CDR3 loop reads CASRRTPVGRGYQETQYF. The CDR3 DNA follows: TGTGCCAGCAGACGAACCCCGGTGGGGCGGGGGTACCAAGAGACCCAGTACTTC.

Only one count was recorded for this clone. The chain combines TRBV6-6 with TRBJ1-5; 7 bases map to TRBD1. V shed 4 bases, J shed 1 base, and the junction held 4 bases outside the gene matches. The CDR3 runs 15 residues. Germline V gene lookup returns CDR1 MNHNY and CDR2 SVGAGI (reference sequence). CDR3 in amino acids: CASSSRTGSNQPQHF. For the CDR3, the DNA is TGTGCCAGCAGTTCACGGACAGGCAGCAATCAGCCCCAGCATTTT.

In its sample, this clone was seen once. The V gene is TRBV2, the J gene TRBJ1-4, with 7 bases that match TRBD1. The V gene end was trimmed by 4 bases and the J gene end by 8 bases; junction bases not matched to a gene: 4. This CDR3 has 13 amino acids. Germline CDR1 SNHLY, CDR2 FYNNEI. Here the CDR3 DNA reads TGTGCCAGCAGTGGACAGGGAATAGAAAAACTGTTTTTT. The encoded protein is CASSGQGIEKLFF. The variable domain in full, completed from reference TRBV2 and TRBJ1-4, reads EPEVTQTPSHQVTQMGQEVILRCVPISNHLYFYWYRQILGQKVEFLVSFYNNEISEKSEIFDDQFSVERPDGSNFTLKIRSTKLEDSAMYFCASSGQGIEKLFFGSGTQLSVL.